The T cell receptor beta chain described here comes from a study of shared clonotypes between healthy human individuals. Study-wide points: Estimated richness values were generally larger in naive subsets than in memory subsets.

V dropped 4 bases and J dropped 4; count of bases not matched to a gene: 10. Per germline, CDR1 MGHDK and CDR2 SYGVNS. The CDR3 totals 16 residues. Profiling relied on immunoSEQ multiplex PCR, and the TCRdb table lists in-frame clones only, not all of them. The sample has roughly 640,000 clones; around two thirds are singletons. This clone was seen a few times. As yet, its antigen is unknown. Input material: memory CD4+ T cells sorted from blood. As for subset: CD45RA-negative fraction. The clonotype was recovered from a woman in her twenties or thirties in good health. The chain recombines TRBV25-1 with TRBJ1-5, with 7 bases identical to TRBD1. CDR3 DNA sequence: TGTGCCAGCAGTGGGTCCCAGGGACAGCTTAATCAGCCCCAGCATTTT. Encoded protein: CASSGSQGQLNQPQHF.